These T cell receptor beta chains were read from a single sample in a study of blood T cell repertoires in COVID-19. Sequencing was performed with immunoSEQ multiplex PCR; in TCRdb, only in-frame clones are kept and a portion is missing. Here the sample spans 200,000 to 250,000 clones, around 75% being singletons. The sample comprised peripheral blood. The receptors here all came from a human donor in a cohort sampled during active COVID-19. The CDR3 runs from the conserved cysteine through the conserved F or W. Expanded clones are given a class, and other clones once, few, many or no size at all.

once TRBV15 CATSRVMGRYGANVLTF
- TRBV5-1 CASSPAPGGYEQYF
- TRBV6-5 CASSRDRAMNTEAFF
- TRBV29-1 CSVERQGGYGYTF
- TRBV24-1 CATSDFRNEQFF
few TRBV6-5 CASILTTPLSTEAFF
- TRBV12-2 CASRLAGPHEQFF
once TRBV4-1 CASSPGGGTGDEKLFF
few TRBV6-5 CASSYSLAVAKNIQYF
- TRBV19 CASSTRDREYEQYF
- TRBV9 CASSVGSAPYNEQFF
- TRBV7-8 CASSLGYSNQPQHF
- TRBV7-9 CASSLPDRGGEKLFF
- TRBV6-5 CASSYGTSSYEQYF
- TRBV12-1 CASSFQSRGGSTDTQYF
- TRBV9 CASALGTSGRLTDTQYF
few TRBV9 CASSPGLYSNQPQHF
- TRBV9 CASSVGDRGYHEQYF
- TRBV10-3 CAISESGVPYEQYF
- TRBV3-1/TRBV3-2 CASSQGRGRGYGYTF
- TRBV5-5 CASSLPGEDSDTQYF
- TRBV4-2 CASSQAWESYNSPLHF